There are many counts of the clone carrying this TCR beta chain. The antigen remains undetermined. Germline assignment: CDR1 DFQATT and CDR2 SNEGSKA (reference sequence). Between the trimmed V and J ends, which lost 2 bases and 4 bases, there was a span of 17 bases. This CDR3 spans 15 amino acids. Using RNA template, CDR3s of TCR alpha and beta were amplified with iRepertoire arm-PCR. For one-step reverse transcription and amplification, about 85-400 ng of tissue mRNA or PBMC total RNA was used. A single record per CDR3 protein comes from TCRdb applying MiXCR to the multiplex PCR reads. The data show tens of thousands of distinct CDR3 sequences, approximately 22% seen once. The entry originates in a study of glioma-infiltrating T cells. Study-wide results and caveats: Tissue and blood shared very few CDR3 sequences. Above-expected tissue-blood divergence occurred in all gliomas, most in low-grade ones.

The material sequenced was glioma tissue, nonneoplastic brain tissue, or PBMCs (not recorded which). The TCR originated in a human donor with low-grade glioma or glioblastoma, undergoing nonglioma brain surgery, or in good health (not recorded which). The chain couples TRBV20-1 to TRBJ2-5; the D call may be TRBD1 or TRBD2 (6 bases each). The CDR3 DNA follows: TGCAGTGCTAGAAGGTGGCGGGACACGATAGAGACCCAGTACTTC. Translation: CSARRWRDTIETQYF.